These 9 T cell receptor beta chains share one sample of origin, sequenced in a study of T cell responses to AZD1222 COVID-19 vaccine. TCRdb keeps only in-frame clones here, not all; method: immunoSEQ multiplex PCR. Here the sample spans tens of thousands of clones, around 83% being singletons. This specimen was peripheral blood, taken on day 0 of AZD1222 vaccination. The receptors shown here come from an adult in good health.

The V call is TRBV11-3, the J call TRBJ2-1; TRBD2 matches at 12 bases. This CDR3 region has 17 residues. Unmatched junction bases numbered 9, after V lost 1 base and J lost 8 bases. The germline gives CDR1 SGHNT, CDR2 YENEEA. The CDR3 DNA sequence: TGTGCCAGCAGCTTAGCCCAGGCTAGCGGGGGGGCTTATGAGCAGTTCTTC. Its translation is CASSLAQASGGAYEQFF.

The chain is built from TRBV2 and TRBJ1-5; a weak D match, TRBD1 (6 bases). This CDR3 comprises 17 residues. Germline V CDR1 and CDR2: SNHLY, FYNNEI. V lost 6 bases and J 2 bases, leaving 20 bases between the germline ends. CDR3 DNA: TGTGCCAGCAGACCCGGGACACCCTCCAAGCGCAATCAGCCCCAGCATTTT. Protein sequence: CASRPGTPSKRNQPQHF.

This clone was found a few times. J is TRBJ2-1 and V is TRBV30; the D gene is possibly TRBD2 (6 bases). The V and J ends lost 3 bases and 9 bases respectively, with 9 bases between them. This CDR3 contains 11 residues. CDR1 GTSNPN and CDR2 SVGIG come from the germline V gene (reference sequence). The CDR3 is CAWSPGGEQFF. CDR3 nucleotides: TGTGCCTGGAGCCCCGGGGGTGAGCAGTTCTTC.

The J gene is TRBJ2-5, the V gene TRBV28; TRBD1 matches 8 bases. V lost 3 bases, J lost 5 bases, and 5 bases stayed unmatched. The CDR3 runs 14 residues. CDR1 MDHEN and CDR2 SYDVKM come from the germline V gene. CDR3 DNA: TGTGCCAGCAGTTTCAGGGGGCAGACGGAGACCCAGTACTTC. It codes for CASSFRGQTETQYF. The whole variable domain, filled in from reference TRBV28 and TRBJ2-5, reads DVKVTQSSRYLVKRTGEKVFLECVQDMDHENMFWYRQDPGLGLRLIYFSYDVKMKEKGDIPEGYSVSREKKERFSLILESASTNQTSMYLCASSFRGQTETQYFGPGTRLLVL.

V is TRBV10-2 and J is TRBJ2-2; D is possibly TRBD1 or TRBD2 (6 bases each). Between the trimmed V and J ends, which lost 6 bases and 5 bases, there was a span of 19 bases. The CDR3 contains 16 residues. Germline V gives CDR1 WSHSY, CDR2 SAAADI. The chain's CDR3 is CASRYLSGASTGELFF. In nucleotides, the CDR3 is TGCGCCAGCAGGTATCTCTCGGGGGCGTCAACCGGGGAGCTGTTTTTT.

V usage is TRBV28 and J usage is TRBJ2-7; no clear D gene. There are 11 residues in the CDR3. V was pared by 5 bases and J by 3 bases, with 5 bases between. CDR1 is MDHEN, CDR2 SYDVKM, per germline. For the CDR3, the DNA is TGTGCCAGCAGTGAGCACTACGAGCAGTACTTC. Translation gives CASSEHYEQYF.

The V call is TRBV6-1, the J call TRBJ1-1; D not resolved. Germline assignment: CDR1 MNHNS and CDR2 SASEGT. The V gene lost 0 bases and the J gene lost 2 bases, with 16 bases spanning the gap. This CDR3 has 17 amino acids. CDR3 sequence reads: CASSEALLDVFNTEAFF. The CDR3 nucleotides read TGTGCCAGCAGTGAAGCGCTTCTGGATGTCTTTAACACTGAAGCTTTCTTT.

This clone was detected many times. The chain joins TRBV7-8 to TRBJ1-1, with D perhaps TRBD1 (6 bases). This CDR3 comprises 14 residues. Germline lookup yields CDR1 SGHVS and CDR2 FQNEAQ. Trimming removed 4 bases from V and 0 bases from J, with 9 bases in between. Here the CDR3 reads CASSWGHLNTEAFF. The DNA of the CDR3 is TGTGCCAGCAGCTGGGGACACCTGAACACTGAAGCTTTCTTT. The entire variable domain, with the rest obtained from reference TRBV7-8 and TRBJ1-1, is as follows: GAGVSQSPRYKVAKRGQDVALRCDPISGHVSLFWYQQALGQGPEFLTYFQNEAQLDKSGLPSDRFFAERPEGSVSTLKIQRTQQEDSAVYLCASSWGHLNTEAFFGQGTRLTVV.

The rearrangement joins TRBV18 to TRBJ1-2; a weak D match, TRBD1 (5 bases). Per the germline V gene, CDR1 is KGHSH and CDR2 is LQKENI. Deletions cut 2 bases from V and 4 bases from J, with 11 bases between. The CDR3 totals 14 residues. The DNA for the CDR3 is TGTGCCAGCTCACCAGACGGGGGGATCTATGGCTACACCTTC. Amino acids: CASSPDGGIYGYTF.